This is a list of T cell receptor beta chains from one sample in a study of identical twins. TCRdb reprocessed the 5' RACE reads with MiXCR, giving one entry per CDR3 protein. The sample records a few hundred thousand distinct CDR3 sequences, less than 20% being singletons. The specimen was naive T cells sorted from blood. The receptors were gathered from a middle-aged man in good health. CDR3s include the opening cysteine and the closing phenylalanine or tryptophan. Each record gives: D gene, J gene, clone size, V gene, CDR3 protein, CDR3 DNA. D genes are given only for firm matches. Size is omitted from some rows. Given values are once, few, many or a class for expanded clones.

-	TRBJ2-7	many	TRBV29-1	CSVEAGSSYEQYF	TGCAGCGTTGAAGCTGGAAGTTCGTACGAGCAGTACTTC
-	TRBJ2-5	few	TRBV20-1	CSASGEPKETQYF	TGCAGTGCTAGTGGGGAACCCAAAGAGACCCAGTACTTC
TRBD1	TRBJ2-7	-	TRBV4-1	CASSPAGQGRYEQYF	TGCGCCAGCAGCCCGGCCGGACAGGGGCGATACGAGCAGTACTTC
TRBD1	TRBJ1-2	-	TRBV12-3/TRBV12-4	CASSLGQGVDGYTF	TGTGCCAGCAGTTTGGGACAGGGGGTGGATGGCTACACCTTC
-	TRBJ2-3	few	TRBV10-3	CAISPSGTDTQYF	TGTGCCATCAGCCCTAGCGGCACAGATACGCAGTATTTT
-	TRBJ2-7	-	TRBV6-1	CASRTGSGHSYEQYF	TGTGCCAGCAGAACGGGATCTGGCCATTCCTACGAGCAGTACTTC
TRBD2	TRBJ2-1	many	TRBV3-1	CASSQILEREGHYNEQFF	TGTGCCAGCAGCCAAATCCTTGAGCGGGAGGGCCACTACAATGAGCAGTTCTTC
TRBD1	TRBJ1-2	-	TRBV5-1	CASSGGTGVSYGYTF	TGCGCCAGCAGCGGTGGGACAGGGGTATCTTATGGCTACACCTTC
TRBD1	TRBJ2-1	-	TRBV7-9	CASSLGGQEPYNEQFF	TGTGCCAGCAGCTTAGGGGGACAGGAGCCCTACAATGAGCAGTTCTTC
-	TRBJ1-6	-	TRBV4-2	CASSQELPGINSPLHF	TGTGCCAGCAGCCAAGAATTACCAGGGATCAATTCACCCCTCCACTTT
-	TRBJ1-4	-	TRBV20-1	CSAPRQGDPEKLFF	TGCAGTGCCCCGCGGCAGGGAGATCCAGAAAAACTGTTTTTT
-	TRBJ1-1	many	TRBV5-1	CASSGVGAEAFF	TGCGCCAGCAGCGGGGTTGGGGCTGAAGCTTTCTTT
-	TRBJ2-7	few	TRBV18	CASSPVLQVEQYF	TGTGCCAGCTCACCGGTGTTGCAGGTCGAGCAGTACTTC
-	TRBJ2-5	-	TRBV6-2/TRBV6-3	CASSANPPSVETQYF	TGTGCCAGCAGTGCTAATCCCCCGAGCGTAGAGACCCAGTACTTC
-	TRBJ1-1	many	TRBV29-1	CSAGGGGRLNTEAFF	TGCAGCGCCGGAGGGGGTGGACGATTGAACACTGAAGCTTTCTTT
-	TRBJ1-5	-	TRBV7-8	CASSLFSGVSNQPQHF	TGTGCCAGCAGCTTATTTTCAGGGGTCAGCAATCAGCCCCAGCATTTT
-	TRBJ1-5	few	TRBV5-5	CASSLVQDQPQHF	TGTGCCAGCAGCTTGGTGCAGGATCAGCCCCAGCATTTT
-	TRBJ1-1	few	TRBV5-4	CASSRVGGLNTEAFF	TGTGCCAGCAGCCGGGTGGGGGGCCTGAACACTGAAGCTTTCTTT
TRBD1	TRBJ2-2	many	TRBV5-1	CASMGQGFTGELFF	TGCGCCAGCATGGGACAGGGTTTCACCGGGGAGCTGTTTTTT
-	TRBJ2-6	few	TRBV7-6	CASSLARSGANVLTF	TGTGCCAGCAGCTTAGCCAGATCTGGGGCCAACGTCCTGACTTTC
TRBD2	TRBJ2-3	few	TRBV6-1	CASSVLAGTTDTQYF	TGTGCCAGCAGCGTTCTAGCGGGAACCACAGATACGCAGTATTTT
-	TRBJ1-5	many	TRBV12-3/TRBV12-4	CASSLVSSNQPQHF	TGTGCCAGCAGTTTAGTTTCATCTAATCAGCCCCAGCATTTT
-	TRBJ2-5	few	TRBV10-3	CAISVASGQYQETQYF	TGTGCCATCAGTGTGGCATCCGGACAGTACCAAGAGACCCAGTACTTC
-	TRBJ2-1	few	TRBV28	CASSFSSVHSYNEQFF	TGTGCCAGCAGTTTTTCATCGGTTCACTCCTACAATGAGCAGTTCTTC
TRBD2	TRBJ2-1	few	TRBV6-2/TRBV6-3	CASSILAASYNEQFF	TGTGCCAGCAGCATCCTAGCGGCCTCCTACAATGAGCAGTTCTTC
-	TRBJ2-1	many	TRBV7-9	CASSIGSGEQFF	TGTGCCAGCAGCATAGGATCAGGGGAGCAGTTCTTC
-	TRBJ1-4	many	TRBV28	CATSGAGEEKLFF	TGTGCCACCTCGGGAGCAGGGGAAGAAAAACTGTTTTTT
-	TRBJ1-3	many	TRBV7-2	CASSPPQGPGNTIYF	TGTGCCAGCAGCCCCCCTCAGGGTCCTGGAAACACCATATATTTT
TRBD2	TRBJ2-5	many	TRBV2	CASSGGLAGVETQYF	TGTGCCAGCAGTGGCGGACTAGCGGGAGTTGAGACCCAGTACTTC
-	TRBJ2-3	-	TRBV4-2	CASSQQERVAGDTQYF	TGTGCCAGCAGCCAACAGGAGCGGGTGGCTGGAGATACGCAGTATTTT
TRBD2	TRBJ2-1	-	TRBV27	CASSKAGALNEQFF	TGTGCCAGCAGTAAAGCGGGAGCTTTGAATGAGCAGTTCTTC
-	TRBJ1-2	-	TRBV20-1	CSAQSYGYTF	TGCAGTGCTCAAAGCTATGGCTACACCTTC
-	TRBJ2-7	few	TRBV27	CASFGRSGKSVDEQYF	TGTGCCAGCTTCGGTCGTTCAGGGAAGAGTGTTGACGAGCAGTACTTC